A selection of T cell receptor beta chains follows, all from one sample in a study of shared clonotypes between healthy human individuals. TCRdb keeps only in-frame clones here, not all; method: immunoSEQ multiplex PCR. The sample holds 650,000 to 800,000 clones, roughly nine tenths seen once. Sequenced input: naive CD8+ T cells sorted from blood. The receptors come from a man aged 25 to 40 in good health. CDR3s leave out the opening cysteine and the closing phenylalanine or tryptophan.

V | length | CDR3
TRBV28 | 12 | ASSTGGNTGELF
TRBV4-1 | 12 | ASSIRLAGNEQF
TRBV27 | 13 | ASSAGQRLNTEAF
TRBV4-2 | 14 | ASSQDYRDFFYEQY
TRBV11-3 | 15 | ASSLGAGTSGKETQY
TRBV7-9 | 10 | ASSSGPIEQF
TRBV28 | 14 | ASSSEVAGRGNGYT
TRBV4-1 | 10 | ASSQDLGEAF
TRBV19 | 12 | ASSLGFQFQGYT
TRBV4-3 | 13 | ASSQGTGVRETQY
TRBV5-1 | 10 | NTSGNTDTQY
TRBV7-6 | 15 | ASSPIDEPRGVDEQF
TRBV2 | 14 | ASTGEWDRDNQPQH
TRBV27 | 14 | ASSPYRGRPTDTQY
TRBV9 | 12 | ASSVEGDTGEQY
TRBV2 | 13 | ASSYPGNQNNEQF
TRBV28 | 13 | ASSLPAGQGIGYT
TRBV6-5 | 13 | ASRILTGGPEKLF
TRBV6-4 | 12 | ASSDRLAGETQY
TRBV14 | 13 | ASSQEVSHFDEQF